A single sample gave rise to the 10 T cell receptor beta chains below, sequenced in a study of blood T cell repertoires in COVID-19. Using immunoSEQ multiplex PCR, the repertoire was profiled, and TCRdb retains in-frame clones only, with some absent. Of 130,000 or so clones detected, roughly 84% appear once; the ten largest clones hold around 1.4%. The sequencing input was peripheral blood. These receptors all come from a man aged 55-75 years with acute or convalescent COVID-19.

The chain combines TRBV7-3 with TRBJ2-1, with 12 bases that match TRBD2. This CDR3 comprises 16 residues. Germline assignment: CDR1 SGHTA and CDR2 FQGTGA. The junction had 10 bases not matched to a gene; V was cut back by 5 bases and J by 8 bases. The CDR3 spells CASSHRLAGVSDEQFF. The CDR3 region has the DNA TGTGCCAGCAGCCATAGACTAGCGGGAGTGTCCGATGAGCAGTTCTTC. The full variable domain, completed using reference TRBV7-3 and TRBJ2-1, is GAGVSQTPSNKVTEKGKYVELRCDPISGHTALYWYRQSLGQGPEFLIYFQGTGAADDSGLPNDRFFAVRPEGSVSTLKIQRTERGDSAVYLCASSHRLAGVSDEQFFGPGTRLTVL.

Many counts were recorded for this clone. V usage is TRBV27 and J usage is TRBJ2-3; TRBD1 aligns across 7 bases. V lost 4 bases, J lost 2 bases, and 6 bases stayed unmatched. Germline V CDR1 and CDR2: MNHEY, SMNVEV (reference sequence). The CDR3 spans 15 residues. The CDR3 sequence is CASSSRDSYTDTQYF. CDR3 nucleotides: TGTGCCAGCAGTTCCCGGGACAGTTACACAGATACGCAGTATTTT.

V usage is TRBV20-1 and J usage is TRBJ2-5; D unresolved. The CDR3 spans 11 residues. V lost 5 bases and J lost 3, with 7 bases in between. CDR1 DFQATT and CDR2 SNEGSKA come from the germline V gene (reference sequence). Here the CDR3 reads CSAAQEETQYF. The CDR3 bases are TGCAGTGCTGCCCAGGAAGAGACCCAGTACTTC.

V is TRBV6-4 and J is TRBJ1-2, with a tentative D call TRBD1 (6 bases). V shed 6 bases and J shed 2 bases, with 10 bases lying between them. Germline assignment: CDR1 MRHNA and CDR2 SNTAGT. The CDR3 sequence is 13 residues long. The CDR3 region has the DNA TGTGCCAGCAGCCCCGGGACAAACTATGGCTACACCTTC. Protein product: CASSPGTNYGYTF.

This chain uses TRBV11-2 with TRBJ1-5; no reliable D call. Germline V lookup: CDR1 SGHAT, CDR2 FQNNGV. Between the trimmed V and J ends, which lost 0 bases and 2 bases, there was a span of 8 bases. This CDR3 contains 15 residues. The CDR3 is CASSLEGGGNQPQHF. Written as DNA, the CDR3 is TGTGCCAGCAGCTTAGAGGGCGGGGGCAATCAGCCCCAGCATTTT.

The rearrangement joins TRBV24-1 to TRBJ2-5, with D possibly TRBD1 on 5 matching bases. This CDR3 is 13 amino acids long. V lost 4 bases and J lost 5, with 10 bases in between. Germline CDR1 is KGHDR and CDR2 is SFDVKD. DNA for the CDR3: TGTGCCACCAGTGACAGGGTTTCTGAGACCCAGTACTTC. It encodes CATSDRVSETQYF.

This sequence joins TRBV5-1 and TRBJ1-5, with D hard to call. The CDR3 sequence is 14 residues long. Germline V lookup: CDR1 SGHRS, CDR2 YFSETQ. V was shortened by 0 bases and J by 7 bases, with 11 bases between the two germline ends. Here the CDR3 reads CASSLVGGSQPQHF. In nucleotides, the CDR3 is TGCGCCAGCAGCTTGGTCGGAGGAAGCCAGCCCCAGCATTTT.

The chain has TRBV6-6 and TRBJ1-5; unclear D gene. The CDR3 has 16 amino acids. Between the trimmed V and J ends, which lost 6 bases and 0 bases, there was a span of 15 bases. The germline V gene has CDR1 MNHNY and CDR2 SVGAGI (reference sequence). The CDR3 loop is CASRTLSGDSNQPQHF. The CDR3 DNA sequence: TGTGCCAGCAGAACCCTATCTGGAGATAGCAATCAGCCCCAGCATTTT.

The chain combines TRBV5-1 with TRBJ1-6, with D possibly TRBD1 on 5 matching bases. This CDR3 contains 14 residues. Deletions cut 4 bases from V and 14 bases from J, with 19 bases between. Germline V gene sequence: CDR1 SGHRS, CDR2 YFSETQ. The CDR3 here is CASSPTTGGLALHF. CDR3 nucleotide sequence: TGCGCCAGCAGCCCTACGACCGGGGGTTTAGCCCTCCACTTT.

The V call is TRBV5-1, the J call TRBJ1-1; D gene uncertain. In germline, CDR1 is SGHRS, CDR2 YFSETQ. The CDR3 is 14 amino acids. Trimming cost V 0 bases and J 1 base, with 7 bases left between them. The CDR3 coding sequence is TGCGCCAGCAGCTTGGATACTGCGAACACTGAAGCTTTCTTT. Its protein product is CASSLDTANTEAFF.